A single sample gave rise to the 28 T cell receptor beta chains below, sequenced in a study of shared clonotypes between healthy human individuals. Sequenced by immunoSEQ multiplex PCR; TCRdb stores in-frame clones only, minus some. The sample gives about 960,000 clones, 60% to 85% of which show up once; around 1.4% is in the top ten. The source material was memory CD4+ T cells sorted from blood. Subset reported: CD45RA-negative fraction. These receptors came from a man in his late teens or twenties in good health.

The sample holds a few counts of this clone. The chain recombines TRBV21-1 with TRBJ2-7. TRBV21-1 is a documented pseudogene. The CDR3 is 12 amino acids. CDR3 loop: CASNWTWGEQYF. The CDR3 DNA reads TGTGCCAGCAACTGGACCTGGGGCGAGCAGTACTTC.

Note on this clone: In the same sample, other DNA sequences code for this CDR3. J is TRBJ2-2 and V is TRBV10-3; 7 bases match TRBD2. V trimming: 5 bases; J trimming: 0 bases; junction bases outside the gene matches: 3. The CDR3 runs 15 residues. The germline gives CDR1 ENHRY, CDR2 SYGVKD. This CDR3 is CAISFGGANTGELFF. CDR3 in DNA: TGTGCCATCAGTTTTGGGGGGGCGAACACCGGGGAGCTGTTTTTT.

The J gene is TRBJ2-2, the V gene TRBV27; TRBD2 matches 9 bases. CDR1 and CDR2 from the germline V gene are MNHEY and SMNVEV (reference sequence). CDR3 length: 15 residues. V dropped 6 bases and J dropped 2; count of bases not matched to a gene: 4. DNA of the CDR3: TGTGCCAGCAGAAGCGGGGGGTTAAACACCGGGGAGCTGTTTTTT. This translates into CASRSGGLNTGELFF.

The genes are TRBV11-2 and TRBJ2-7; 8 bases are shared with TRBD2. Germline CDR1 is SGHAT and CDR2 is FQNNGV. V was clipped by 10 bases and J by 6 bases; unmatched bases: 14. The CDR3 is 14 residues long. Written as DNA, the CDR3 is TGTGCCACCGAACCCCAGCGGGGGTCTCTCGAGCAGTACTTC. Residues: CATEPQRGSLEQYF.

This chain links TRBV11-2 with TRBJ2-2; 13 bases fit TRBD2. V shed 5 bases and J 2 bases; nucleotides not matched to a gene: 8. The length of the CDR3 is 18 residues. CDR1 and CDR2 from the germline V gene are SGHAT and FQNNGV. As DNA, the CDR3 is TGTGCCAGCAGCGCAGGACTAGCGGGAGACTTAAACACCGGGGAGCTGTTTTTT. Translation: CASSAGLAGDLNTGELFF. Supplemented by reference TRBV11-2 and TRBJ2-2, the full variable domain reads EAGVAQSPRYKIIEKRQSVAFWCNPISGHATLYWYQQILGQGPKLLIQFQNNGVVDDSQLPKDRFSAERLKGVDSTLKIQPAKLEDSAVYLCASSAGLAGDLNTGELFFGEGSRLTVL.

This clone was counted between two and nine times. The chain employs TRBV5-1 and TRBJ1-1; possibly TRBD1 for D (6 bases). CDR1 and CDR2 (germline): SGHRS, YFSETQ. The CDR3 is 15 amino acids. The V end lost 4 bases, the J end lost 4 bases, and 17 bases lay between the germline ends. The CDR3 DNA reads TGCGCCAGCAGCCCGAGTCAGAGGGGGGCCACTGAAGCTTTCTTT. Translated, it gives CASSPSQRGATEAFF.

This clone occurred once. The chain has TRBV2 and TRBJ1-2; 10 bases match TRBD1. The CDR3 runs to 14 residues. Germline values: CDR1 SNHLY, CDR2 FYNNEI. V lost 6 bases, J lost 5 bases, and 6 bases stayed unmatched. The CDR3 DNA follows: TGTGCCAGCAGGGCCCCGGGACAGGGGTATGGCTACACCTTC. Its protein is CASRAPGQGYGYTF.

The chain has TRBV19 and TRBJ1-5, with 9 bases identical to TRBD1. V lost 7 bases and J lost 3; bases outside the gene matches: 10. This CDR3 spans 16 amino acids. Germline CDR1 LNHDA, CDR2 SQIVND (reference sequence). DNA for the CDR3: TGTGCCAGTACGACGGGGACAGGGCGGGCCAATCAGCCCCAGCATTTT. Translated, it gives CASTTGTGRANQPQHF.

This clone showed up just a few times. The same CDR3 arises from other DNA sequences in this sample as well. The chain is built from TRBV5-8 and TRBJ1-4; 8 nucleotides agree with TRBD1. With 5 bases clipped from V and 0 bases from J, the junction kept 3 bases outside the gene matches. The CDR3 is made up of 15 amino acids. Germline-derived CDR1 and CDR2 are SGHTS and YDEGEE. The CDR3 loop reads CASSLQGATNEKLFF. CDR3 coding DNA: TGTGCCAGCAGTTTACAGGGGGCAACTAATGAAAAACTGTTTTTT. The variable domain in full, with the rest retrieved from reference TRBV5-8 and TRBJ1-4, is EAGVTQSPTHLIKTRGQQATLRCSPISGHTSVYWYQQALGLGLQFLLWYDEGEERNRGNFPPRFSGRQFPNYSSELNVNALELEDSALYLCASSLQGATNEKLFFGSGTQLSVL.

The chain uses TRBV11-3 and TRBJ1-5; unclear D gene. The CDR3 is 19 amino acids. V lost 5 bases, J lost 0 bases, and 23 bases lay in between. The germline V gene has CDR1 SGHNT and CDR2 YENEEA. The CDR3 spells CASSDIAPRQFYSNQPQHF. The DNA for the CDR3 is TGTGCCAGCAGCGATATAGCCCCGCGGCAGTTCTATAGCAATCAGCCCCAGCATTTT.

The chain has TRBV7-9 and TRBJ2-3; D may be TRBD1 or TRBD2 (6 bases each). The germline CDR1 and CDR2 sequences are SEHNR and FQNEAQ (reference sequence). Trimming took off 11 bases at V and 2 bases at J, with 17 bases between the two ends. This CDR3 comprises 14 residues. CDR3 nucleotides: TGTGCCTCAGGGGTGGAGGGTAACACAGATACGCAGTATTTT. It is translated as CASGVEGNTDTQYF.

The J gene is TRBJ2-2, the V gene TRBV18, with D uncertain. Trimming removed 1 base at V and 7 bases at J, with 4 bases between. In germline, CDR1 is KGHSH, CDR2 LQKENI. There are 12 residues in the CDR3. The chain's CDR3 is CASSPQGGELFF. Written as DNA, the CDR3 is TGTGCCAGCTCACCACAAGGCGGGGAGCTGTTTTTT.

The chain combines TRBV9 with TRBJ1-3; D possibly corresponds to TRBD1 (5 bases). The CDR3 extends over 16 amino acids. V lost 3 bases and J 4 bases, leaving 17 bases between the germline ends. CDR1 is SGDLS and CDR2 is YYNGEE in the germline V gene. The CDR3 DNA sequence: TGTGCCAGCAGCGGGCCCGAAGCCGGGACGGGAAACACCATATATTTT. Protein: CASSGPEAGTGNTIYF.

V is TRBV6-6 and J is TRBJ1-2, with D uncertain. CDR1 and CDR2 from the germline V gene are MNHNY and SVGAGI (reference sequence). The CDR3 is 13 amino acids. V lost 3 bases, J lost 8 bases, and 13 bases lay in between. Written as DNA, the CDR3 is TGTGCCAGCAGTTATAGAGTTTCGAGCGGCTACACCTTC. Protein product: CASSYRVSSGYTF.

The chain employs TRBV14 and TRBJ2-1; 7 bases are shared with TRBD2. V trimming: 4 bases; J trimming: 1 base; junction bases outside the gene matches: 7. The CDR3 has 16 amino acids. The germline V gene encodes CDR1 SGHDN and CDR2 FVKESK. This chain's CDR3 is CASSRSGHGSYNEQFF. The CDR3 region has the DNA TGTGCCAGCAGCCGTAGCGGGCATGGGTCCTACAATGAGCAGTTCTTC.

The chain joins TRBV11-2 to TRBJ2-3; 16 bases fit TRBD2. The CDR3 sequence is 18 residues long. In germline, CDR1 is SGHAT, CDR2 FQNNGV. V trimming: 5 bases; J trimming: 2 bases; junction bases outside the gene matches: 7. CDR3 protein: CASSIFGTSGGDTDTQYF. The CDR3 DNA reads TGTGCCAGCAGCATCTTCGGGACTAGCGGGGGGGACACAGATACGCAGTATTTT.

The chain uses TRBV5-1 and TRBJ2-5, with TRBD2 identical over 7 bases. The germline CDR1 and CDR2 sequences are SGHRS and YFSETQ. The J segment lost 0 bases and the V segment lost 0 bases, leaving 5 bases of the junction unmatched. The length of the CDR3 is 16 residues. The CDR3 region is CASSLAGGTYQETQYF. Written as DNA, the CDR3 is TGCGCCAGCAGCTTGGCCGGGGGGACGTACCAAGAGACCCAGTACTTC.

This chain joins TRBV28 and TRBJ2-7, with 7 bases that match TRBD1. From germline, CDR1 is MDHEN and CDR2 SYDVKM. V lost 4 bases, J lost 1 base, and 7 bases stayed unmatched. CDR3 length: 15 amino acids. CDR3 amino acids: CASSSQSTGSYEQYF. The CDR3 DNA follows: TGTGCCAGCAGTTCCCAATCGACAGGGTCCTACGAGCAGTACTTC.

This CDR3 reads CASSLAGGVRETQYF. The CDR3 DNA is TGCGCCAGCAGCTTGGCAGGGGGCGTTCGGGAGACCCAGTACTTC. V gene TRBV5-1 combines with J gene TRBJ2-5; 8 positions match TRBD1. V was clipped by 0 bases and J by 5 bases; unmatched bases: 6. There are 15 residues in the CDR3. In germline, CDR1 is SGHRS, CDR2 YFSETQ.

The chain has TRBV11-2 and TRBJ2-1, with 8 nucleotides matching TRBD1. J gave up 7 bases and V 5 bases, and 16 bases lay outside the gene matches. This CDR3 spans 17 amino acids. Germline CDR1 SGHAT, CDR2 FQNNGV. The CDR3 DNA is TGTGCCAGCAGCCTACCCAGTGGGCAGGGGGCTCGGAATGAGCAGTTCTTC. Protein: CASSLPSGQGARNEQFF. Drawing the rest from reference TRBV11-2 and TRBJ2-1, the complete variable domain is EAGVAQSPRYKIIEKRQSVAFWCNPISGHATLYWYQQILGQGPKLLIQFQNNGVVDDSQLPKDRFSAERLKGVDSTLKIQPAKLEDSAVYLCASSLPSGQGARNEQFFGPGTRLTVL.

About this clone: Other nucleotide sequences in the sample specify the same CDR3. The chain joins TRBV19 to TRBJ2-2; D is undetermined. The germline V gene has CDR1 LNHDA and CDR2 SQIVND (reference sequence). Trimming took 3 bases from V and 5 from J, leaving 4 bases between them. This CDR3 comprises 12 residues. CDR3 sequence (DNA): TGTGCCAGTAGTATCCTGACCGGGGAGCTGTTTTTT. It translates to CASSILTGELFF.

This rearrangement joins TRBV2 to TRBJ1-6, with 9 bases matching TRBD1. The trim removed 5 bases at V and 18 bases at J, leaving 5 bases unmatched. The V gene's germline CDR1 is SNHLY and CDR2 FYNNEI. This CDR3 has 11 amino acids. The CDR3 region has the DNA TGTGCCAGCAGTCCAGGGACAGGGCCCCACTTT. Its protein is CASSPGTGPHF. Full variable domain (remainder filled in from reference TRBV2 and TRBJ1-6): EPEVTQTPSHQVTQMGQEVILRCVPISNHLYFYWYRQILGQKVEFLVSFYNNEISEKSEIFDDQFSVERPDGSNFTLKIRSTKLEDSAMYFCASSPGTGPHFGNGTRLTVT.

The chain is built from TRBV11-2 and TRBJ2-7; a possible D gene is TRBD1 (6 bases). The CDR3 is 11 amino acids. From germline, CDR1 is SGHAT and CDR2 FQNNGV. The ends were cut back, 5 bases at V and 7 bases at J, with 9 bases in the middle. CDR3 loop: CASSATGEQYF. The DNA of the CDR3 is TGTGCCAGCAGCGCAACAGGGGAGCAGTACTTC.

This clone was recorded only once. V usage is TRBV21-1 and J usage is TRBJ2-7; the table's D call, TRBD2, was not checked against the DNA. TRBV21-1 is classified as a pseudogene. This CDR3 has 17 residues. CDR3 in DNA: TGTGCCAGCATTGGGTCCTCGGGTAGCGGGATACCCTACGAGCAGTACTTC. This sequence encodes CASIGSSGSGIPYEQYF.

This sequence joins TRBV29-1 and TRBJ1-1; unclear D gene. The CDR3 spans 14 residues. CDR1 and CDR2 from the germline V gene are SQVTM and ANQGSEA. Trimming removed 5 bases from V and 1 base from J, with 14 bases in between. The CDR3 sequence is CSVKFRAANTEAFF. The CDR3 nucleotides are TGCAGCGTTAAGTTTAGGGCTGCGAACACTGAAGCTTTCTTT. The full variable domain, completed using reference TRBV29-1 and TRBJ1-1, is SAVISQKPSRDICQRGTSLTIQCQVDSQVTMMFWYRQQPGQSLTLIATANQGSEATYESGFVIDKFPISRPNLTFSTLTVSNMSPEDSSIYLCSVKFRAANTEAFFGQGTRLTVV.

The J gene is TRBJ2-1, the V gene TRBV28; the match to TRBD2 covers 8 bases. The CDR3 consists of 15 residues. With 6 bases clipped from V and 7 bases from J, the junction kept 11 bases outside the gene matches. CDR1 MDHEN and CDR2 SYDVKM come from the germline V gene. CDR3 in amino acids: CASSEREKYLNEQFF. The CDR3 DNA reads TGTGCCAGCAGCGAGCGGGAGAAGTATCTGAATGAGCAGTTCTTC. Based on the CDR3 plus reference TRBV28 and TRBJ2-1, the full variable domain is DVKVTQSSRYLVKRTGEKVFLECVQDMDHENMFWYRQDPGLGLRLIYFSYDVKMKEKGDIPEGYSVSREKKERFSLILESASTNQTSMYLCASSEREKYLNEQFFGPGTRLTVL.

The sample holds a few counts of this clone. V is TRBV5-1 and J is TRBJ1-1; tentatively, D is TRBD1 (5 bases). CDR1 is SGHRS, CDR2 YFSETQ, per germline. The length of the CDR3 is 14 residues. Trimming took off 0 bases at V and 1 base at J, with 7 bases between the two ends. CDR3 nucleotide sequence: TGCGCCAGCAGCTTGGAGGGGTGGAACACTGAAGCTTTCTTT. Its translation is CASSLEGWNTEAFF.

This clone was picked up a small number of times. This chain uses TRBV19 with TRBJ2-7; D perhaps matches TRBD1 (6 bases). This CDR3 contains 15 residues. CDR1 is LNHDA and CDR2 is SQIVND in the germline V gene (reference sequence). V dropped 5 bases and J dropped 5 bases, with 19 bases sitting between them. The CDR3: CASSLLGGGEHEQYF. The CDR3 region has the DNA TGTGCCAGTAGTCTTCTTGGGGGCGGAGAACACGAGCAGTACTTC.